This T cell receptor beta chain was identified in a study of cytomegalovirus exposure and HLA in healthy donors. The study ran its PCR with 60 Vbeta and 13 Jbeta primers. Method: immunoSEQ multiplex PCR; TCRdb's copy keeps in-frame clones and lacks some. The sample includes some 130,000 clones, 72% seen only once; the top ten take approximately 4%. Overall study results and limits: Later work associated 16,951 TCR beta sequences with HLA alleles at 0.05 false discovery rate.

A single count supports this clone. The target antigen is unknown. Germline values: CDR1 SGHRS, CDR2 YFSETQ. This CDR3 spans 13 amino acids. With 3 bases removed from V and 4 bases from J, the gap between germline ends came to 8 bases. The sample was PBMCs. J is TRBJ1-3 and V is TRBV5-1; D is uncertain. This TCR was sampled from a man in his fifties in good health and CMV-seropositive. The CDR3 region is CASSSPQGNTIYF. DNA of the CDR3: TGCGCCAGCAGCTCCCCCCAGGGAAACACCATATATTTT.